This is a list of T cell receptor beta chains from one sample in a study of CXCR3-negative and CXCR3-positive naive CD8 T cells. With the 5' RACE reads reprocessed, TCRdb shows one record per CDR3 protein and no DNA. Its table lists more than 7,500 distinct CDR3 sequences. Input material: naive CXCR3- CD8+ T cells from blood. These receptors were collected from a human donor in good health. Some clones in this sample may be carry-over from other donors' samples. CDR3s include the opening cysteine and the closing phenylalanine or tryptophan. Only part of the rows carry a size: once, few, many, or a class if the clone is expanded.

len: 14; j_gene: TRBJ2-1; abundance: medium-sized; v_gene: TRBV10-2; CDR3aa: CATEIGTRGNEQFF
len: 14; j_gene: TRBJ2-7; abundance: .; v_gene: TRBV5-1; CDR3aa: CASSLGTNSYEQYF
len: 12; j_gene: TRBJ2-1; abundance: .; v_gene: TRBV19; CDR3aa: CPRGGAGDEQFF
len: 14; j_gene: TRBJ2-2; abundance: .; v_gene: TRBV6-5; CDR3aa: CASSYSRSTGELFF
len: 12; j_gene: TRBJ2-7; abundance: .; v_gene: TRBV29-1; CDR3aa: CSVEVDGPEQYF
len: 13; j_gene: TRBJ1-1; abundance: .; v_gene: TRBV12-3/TRBV12-4; CDR3aa: CASSLILNTEAFF
len: 15; j_gene: TRBJ2-1; abundance: .; v_gene: TRBV7-2; CDR3aa: CASSLALGSYNEQFF
len: 14; j_gene: TRBJ1-2; abundance: .; v_gene: TRBV7-9; CDR3aa: CASSLIAENYGYTF
len: 16; j_gene: TRBJ2-3; abundance: medium-sized; v_gene: TRBV19; CDR3aa: CASSSDIYASTDTQYF
len: 15; j_gene: TRBJ2-1; abundance: .; v_gene: TRBV5-6; CDR3aa: CASSSSGGSVNEQFF
len: 12; j_gene: TRBJ2-2; abundance: .; v_gene: TRBV28; CDR3aa: CASTVWGGELFF
len: 14; j_gene: TRBJ1-3; abundance: .; v_gene: TRBV29-1; CDR3aa: CSVAWTDSGNTIYF
len: 16; j_gene: TRBJ2-7; abundance: .; v_gene: TRBV7-9; CDR3aa: CASSLVLAGDSYEQYF
len: 15; j_gene: TRBJ2-1; abundance: .; v_gene: TRBV27; CDR3aa: CASSWLAGPYNEQFF
len: 11; j_gene: TRBJ1-2; abundance: medium-sized; v_gene: TRBV29-1; CDR3aa: CSVDAVDGYTF
len: 14; j_gene: TRBJ2-7; abundance: medium-sized; v_gene: TRBV4-1; CDR3aa: CASSPSTGWGEQYF
len: 14; j_gene: TRBJ2-3; abundance: medium-sized; v_gene: TRBV29-1; CDR3aa: CSACGSGSTDTQYF
len: 14; j_gene: TRBJ2-7; abundance: medium-sized; v_gene: TRBV20-1; CDR3aa: CSASGRDASYEQYF
len: 14; j_gene: TRBJ2-3; abundance: medium-sized; v_gene: TRBV29-1; CDR3aa: CSVDPDRDGDTQYF
len: 13; j_gene: TRBJ2-5; abundance: .; v_gene: TRBV29-1; CDR3aa: CSVEVDHQETQYF
len: 13; j_gene: TRBJ2-1; abundance: medium-sized; v_gene: TRBV21-1; CDR3aa: CARDREGYNEQFF
len: 16; j_gene: TRBJ2-5; abundance: medium-sized; v_gene: TRBV5-1; CDR3aa: CASSARDIGFMETQYF
len: 14; j_gene: TRBJ2-7; abundance: medium-sized; v_gene: TRBV6-1; CDR3aa: CASRTLERGYEQYF
len: 15; j_gene: TRBJ1-4; abundance: medium-sized; v_gene: TRBV29-1; CDR3aa: CSVEGASRSQEKLFF
len: 16; j_gene: TRBJ2-1; abundance: medium-sized; v_gene: TRBV4-1; CDR3aa: CASSPDPGLAGNEQFF
len: 14; j_gene: TRBJ1-2; abundance: .; v_gene: TRBV6-4; CDR3aa: CASRSQGPYYGYTF
len: 15; j_gene: TRBJ2-7; abundance: medium-sized; v_gene: TRBV29-1; CDR3aa: CSVEDPGLGAYEQYF
len: 16; j_gene: TRBJ2-1; abundance: medium-sized; v_gene: TRBV11-2; CDR3aa: CASSGRTSGRGNEQFF
len: 17; j_gene: TRBJ1-5; abundance: .; v_gene: TRBV19; CDR3aa: CASSIFRAGNSNQPQHF
len: 17; j_gene: TRBJ2-1; abundance: .; v_gene: TRBV18; CDR3aa: CASSPTGSLSSYNEQFF
len: 13; j_gene: TRBJ2-1; abundance: .; v_gene: TRBV25-1; CDR3aa: CASSQGGEVEQFF
len: 17; j_gene: TRBJ2-5; abundance: .; v_gene: TRBV29-1; CDR3aa: CSVAPVVGPTQEETQYF
len: 16; j_gene: TRBJ2-7; abundance: medium-sized; v_gene: TRBV28; CDR3aa: CASSLGWTGNAYEQYF
len: 14; j_gene: TRBJ2-3; abundance: medium-sized; v_gene: TRBV29-1; CDR3aa: CSVSGTGYTDTQYF
len: 12; j_gene: TRBJ2-5; abundance: .; v_gene: TRBV29-1; CDR3aa: CSVEIREETQYF
len: 14; j_gene: TRBJ1-4; abundance: medium-sized; v_gene: TRBV12-3/TRBV12-4; CDR3aa: CASSRTGEGEKLFF
len: 14; j_gene: TRBJ2-7; abundance: medium-sized; v_gene: TRBV28; CDR3aa: CASSKQGSSYEQYF